A single T cell receptor beta chain is shown here with its context. Germline loops: CDR1 LGHDT, CDR2 YNNKEL (reference sequence). Trimming removed 4 bases from V and 7 bases from J; junction bases left unmatched: 11. This CDR3 comprises 15 residues. The data belong to a study of blood T cell repertoires in COVID-19. The method was immunoSEQ multiplex PCR; TCRdb's version includes in-frame clones alone and lacks a portion of them. The sample lists some 97,000 clones, just over 90% seen once, with around 1% in the top ten. V usage is TRBV3-1 (or the pseudogene TRBV3-2) and J usage is TRBJ2-5; 8 bases line up with TRBD2. Sample: peripheral blood. This clonotype originated in a man in his 60s with acute or convalescent COVID-19. The CDR3 DNA reads TGTGCCAGCAGCCGATCTTCAGCGGGGGCCACGACCCAGTACTTC. Translation gives CASSRSSAGATTQYF.